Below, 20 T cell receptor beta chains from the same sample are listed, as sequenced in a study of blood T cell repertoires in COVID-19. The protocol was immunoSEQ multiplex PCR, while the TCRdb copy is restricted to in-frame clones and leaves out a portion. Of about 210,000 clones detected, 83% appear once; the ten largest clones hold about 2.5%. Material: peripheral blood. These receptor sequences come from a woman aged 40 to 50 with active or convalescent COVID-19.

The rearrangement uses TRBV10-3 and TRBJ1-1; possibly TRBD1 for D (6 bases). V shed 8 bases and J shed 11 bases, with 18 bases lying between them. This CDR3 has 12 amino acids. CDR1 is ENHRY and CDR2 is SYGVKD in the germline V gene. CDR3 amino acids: CAIGSENRAAFF. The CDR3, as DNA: TGTGCCATCGGGTCAGAAAACAGGGCGGCTTTCTTT.

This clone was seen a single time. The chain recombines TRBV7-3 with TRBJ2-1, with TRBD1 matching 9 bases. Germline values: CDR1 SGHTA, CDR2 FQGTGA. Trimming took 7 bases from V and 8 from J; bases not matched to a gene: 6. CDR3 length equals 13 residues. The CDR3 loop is CASTGTGWDEQFF. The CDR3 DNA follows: TGTGCCAGCACCGGGACAGGGTGGGATGAGCAGTTCTTC.

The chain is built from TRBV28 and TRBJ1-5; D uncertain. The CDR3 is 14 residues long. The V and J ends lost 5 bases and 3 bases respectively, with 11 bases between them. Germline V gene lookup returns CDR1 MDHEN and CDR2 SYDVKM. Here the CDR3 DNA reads TGTGCCAGCAGTCGAGGAGGCCCCAATCAGCCCCAGCATTTT. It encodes CASSRGGPNQPQHF.

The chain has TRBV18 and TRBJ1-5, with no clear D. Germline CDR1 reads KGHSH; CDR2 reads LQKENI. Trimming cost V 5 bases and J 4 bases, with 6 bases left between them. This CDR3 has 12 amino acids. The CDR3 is CASSAGNQPQHF. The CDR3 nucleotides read TGTGCCAGCTCAGCCGGGAATCAGCCCCAGCATTTT.

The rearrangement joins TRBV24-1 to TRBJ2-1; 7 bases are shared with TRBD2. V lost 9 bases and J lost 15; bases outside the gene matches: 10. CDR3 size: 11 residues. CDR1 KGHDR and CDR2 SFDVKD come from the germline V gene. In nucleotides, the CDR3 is TGTGCCACCCAGTCCGGGACTACGCTGTTCTTC. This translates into CATQSGTTLFF.

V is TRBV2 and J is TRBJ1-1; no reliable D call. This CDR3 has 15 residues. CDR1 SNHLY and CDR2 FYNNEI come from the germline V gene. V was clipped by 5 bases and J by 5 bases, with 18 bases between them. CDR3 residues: CASSLRMAGGTEAFF. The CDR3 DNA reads TGTGCCAGCAGTTTGAGGATGGCGGGAGGGACTGAAGCTTTCTTT.

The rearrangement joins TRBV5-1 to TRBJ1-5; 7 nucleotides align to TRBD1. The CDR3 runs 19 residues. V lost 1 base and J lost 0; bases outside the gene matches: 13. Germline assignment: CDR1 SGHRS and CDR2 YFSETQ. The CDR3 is CASSLHPGTELNSNQPQHF. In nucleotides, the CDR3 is TGCGCCAGCAGCTTGCACCCCGGGACAGAGCTGAATAGCAATCAGCCCCAGCATTTT.

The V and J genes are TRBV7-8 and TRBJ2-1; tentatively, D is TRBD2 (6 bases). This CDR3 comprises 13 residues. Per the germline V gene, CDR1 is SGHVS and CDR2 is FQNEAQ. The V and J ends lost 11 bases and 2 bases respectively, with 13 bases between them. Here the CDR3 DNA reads TGTGCCTGGACGGGAGTCCCCTACAATGAGCAGTTCTTC. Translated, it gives CAWTGVPYNEQFF.

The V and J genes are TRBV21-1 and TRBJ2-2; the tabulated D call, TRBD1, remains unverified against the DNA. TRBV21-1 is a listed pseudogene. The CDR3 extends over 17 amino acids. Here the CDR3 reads CASSKPWDRGDTGELFF. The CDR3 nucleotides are TGTGCCAGCAGCAAACCTTGGGACAGGGGAGACACCGGGGAGCTGTTTTTT.

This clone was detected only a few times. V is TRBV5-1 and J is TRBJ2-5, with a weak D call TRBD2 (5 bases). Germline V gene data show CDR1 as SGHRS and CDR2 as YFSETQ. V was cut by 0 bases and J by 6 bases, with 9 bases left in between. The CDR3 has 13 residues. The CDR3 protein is CASSLDLGKTQYF. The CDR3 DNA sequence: TGCGCCAGCAGCTTGGATCTCGGGAAGACCCAGTACTTC.

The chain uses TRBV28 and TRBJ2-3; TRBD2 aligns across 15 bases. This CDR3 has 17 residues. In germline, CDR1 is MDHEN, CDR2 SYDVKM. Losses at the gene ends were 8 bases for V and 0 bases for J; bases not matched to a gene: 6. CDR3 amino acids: CASEGLAGGTSTDTQYF. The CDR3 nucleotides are TGTGCCAGCGAGGGACTAGCGGGGGGAACTAGCACAGATACGCAGTATTTT.

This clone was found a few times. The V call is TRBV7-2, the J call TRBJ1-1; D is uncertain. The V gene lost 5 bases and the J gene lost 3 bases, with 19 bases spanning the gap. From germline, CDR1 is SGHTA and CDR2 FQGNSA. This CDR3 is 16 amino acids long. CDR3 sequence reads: CASSDLLREKHTEAFF. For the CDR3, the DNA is TGTGCCAGCAGCGATCTCTTGAGGGAGAAGCACACTGAAGCTTTCTTT.

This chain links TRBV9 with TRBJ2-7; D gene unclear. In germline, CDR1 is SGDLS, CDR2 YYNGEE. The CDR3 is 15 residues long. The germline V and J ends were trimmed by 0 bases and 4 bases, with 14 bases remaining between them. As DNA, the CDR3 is TGTGCCAGCAGCGTAGCTCCTGCGGTATTATACGAGCAGTACTTC. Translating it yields CASSVAPAVLYEQYF.

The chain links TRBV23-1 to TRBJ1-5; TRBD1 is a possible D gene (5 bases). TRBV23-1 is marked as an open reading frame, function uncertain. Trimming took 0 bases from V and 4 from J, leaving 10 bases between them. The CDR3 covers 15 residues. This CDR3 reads CASSQSRTFNQPQHF. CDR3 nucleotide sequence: TGCGCCAGCAGTCAATCTAGGACATTTAATCAGCCCCAGCATTTT.

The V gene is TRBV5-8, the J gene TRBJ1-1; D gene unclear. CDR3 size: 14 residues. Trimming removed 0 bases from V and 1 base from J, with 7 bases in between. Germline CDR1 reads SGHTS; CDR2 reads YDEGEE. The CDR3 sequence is CASSLVWANTEAFF. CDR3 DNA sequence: TGTGCCAGCAGCTTGGTGTGGGCGAACACTGAAGCTTTCTTT. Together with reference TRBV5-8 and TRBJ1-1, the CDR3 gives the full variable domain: EAGVTQSPTHLIKTRGQQATLRCSPISGHTSVYWYQQALGLGLQFLLWYDEGEERNRGNFPPRFSGRQFPNYSSELNVNALELEDSALYLCASSLVWANTEAFFGQGTRLTVV.

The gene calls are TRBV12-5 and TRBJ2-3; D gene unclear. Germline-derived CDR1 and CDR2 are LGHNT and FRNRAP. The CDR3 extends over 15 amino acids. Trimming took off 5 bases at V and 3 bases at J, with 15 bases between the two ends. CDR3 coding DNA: TGTGCTAGTGGTACCCTAGGAGTCCGAACAGATACGCAGTATTTT. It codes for CASGTLGVRTDTQYF. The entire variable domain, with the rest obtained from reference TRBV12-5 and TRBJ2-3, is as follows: DARVTQTPRHKVTEMGQEVTMRCQPILGHNTVFWYRQTMMQGLELLAYFRNRAPLDDSGMPKDRFSAEMPDATLATLKIQPSEPRDSAVYFCASGTLGVRTDTQYFGPGTRLTVL.

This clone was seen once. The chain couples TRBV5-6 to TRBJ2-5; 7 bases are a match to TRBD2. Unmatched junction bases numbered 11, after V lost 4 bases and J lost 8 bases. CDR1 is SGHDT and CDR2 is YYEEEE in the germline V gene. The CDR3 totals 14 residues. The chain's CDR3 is CASSPGLVDSTQYF. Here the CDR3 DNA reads TGTGCCAGCAGCCCCGGACTAGTCGACAGTACCCAGTACTTC.

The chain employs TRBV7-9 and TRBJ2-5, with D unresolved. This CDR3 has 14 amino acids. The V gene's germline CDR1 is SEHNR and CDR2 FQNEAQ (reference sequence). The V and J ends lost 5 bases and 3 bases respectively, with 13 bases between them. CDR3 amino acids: CASSLRLGKETQYF. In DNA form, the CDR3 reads TGTGCCAGCAGCCTCAGACTCGGAAAAGAGACCCAGTACTTC.

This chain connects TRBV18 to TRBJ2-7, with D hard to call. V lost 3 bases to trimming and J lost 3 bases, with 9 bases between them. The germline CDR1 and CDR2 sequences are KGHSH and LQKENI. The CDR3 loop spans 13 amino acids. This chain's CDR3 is CASSPAPYYEQYF. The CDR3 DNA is TGTGCCAGCTCACCGGCTCCGTACTACGAGCAGTACTTC.

CDR3 coding DNA: TGCAGCGCCACCGGGGGTACGGAGACCCAGTACTTC. The encoded protein is CSATGGTETQYF. V is TRBV29-1 and J is TRBJ2-5; a weak D match, TRBD2 (6 bases). Germline V gene data show CDR1 as SQVTM and CDR2 as ANQGSEA. The CDR3 length is 12 residues. Trimming took off 7 bases at V and 5 bases at J, with 14 bases between the two ends.